The 9 T cell receptor beta chains given below trace back to one sample, sequenced in a study of OX40 agonist ivuxolimab in advanced cancers. Clones were read by immunoSEQ multiplex PCR, and TCRdb kept only the in-frame ones, dropping some. There are roughly 59,000 clones in the sample; over 70% occur only once, and roughly 2% lies in the top ten. The sequences come from CD4+ or CD8+ T cells sorted from blood, collected in a trial of the OX40 agonist ivuxolimab. These receptor sequences come from an adult with an advanced solid tumor such as melanoma, head and neck, liver or kidney cancer.

The chain combines TRBV7-2 with TRBJ1-5; possible D gene TRBD1, 5 bases. Trimming took off 3 bases at V and 7 bases at J, with 13 bases between the two ends. The CDR3 has 14 residues. Germline CDR1 and CDR2: SGHTA and FQGNSA. CDR3 DNA: TGTGCCAGCAGCTTCAAAATCAAGGGGCAGCCCCAGCATTTT. Translating gives CASSFKIKGQPQHF. Variable domain in full (rest from reference TRBV7-2 and TRBJ1-5): GAGVSQSPSNKVTEKGKDVELRCDPISGHTALYWYRQSLGQGLEFLIYFQGNSAPDKSGLPSDRFSAERTGGSVSTLTIQRTQQEDSAVYLCASSFKIKGQPQHFGDGTRLSIL.

Only one count was recorded for this clone. The chain couples TRBV18 to TRBJ2-7, with D perhaps matching TRBD2 (7 bases). The ends were cut back, 3 bases at V and 3 bases at J, with 18 bases in the middle. Germline CDR1 is KGHSH and CDR2 is LQKENI. This CDR3 spans 16 amino acids. The CDR3 loop reads CASSPTPLGGLYEQYF. As DNA, the CDR3 is TGTGCCAGCTCACCCACCCCGCTCGGGGGGCTCTACGAGCAGTACTTC.

This sequence joins TRBV20-1 and TRBJ1-3; 9 nucleotides line up with TRBD1. The germline gives CDR1 DFQATT, CDR2 SNEGSKA (reference sequence). There are 11 residues in the CDR3. V was clipped by 6 bases and J by 15 bases; unmatched bases: 9. The CDR3 region is CSARYRDRAYF. CDR3 sequence (DNA): TGCAGTGCACGTTACCGGGACAGGGCATATTTT.

This clone appeared a few times. CDR3 sequence reads: CASIQQPNTIYF. The CDR3, as DNA: TGTGCCAGCATCCAGCAGCCCAACACCATATATTTT. The chain has TRBV28 and TRBJ1-3; D gene ambiguous. The V gene's germline CDR1 is MDHEN and CDR2 SYDVKM. The CDR3 consists of 12 residues. Trimming took 7 bases from V and 7 from J, leaving 11 bases between them.

The rearrangement uses TRBV5-4 and TRBJ2-7; TRBD1 matches at 7 bases. With 0 bases clipped from V and 0 bases from J, the junction kept 0 bases outside the gene matches. Germline loops: CDR1 SGHNT, CDR2 YYREEE (reference sequence). This CDR3 region has 14 residues. The CDR3 region is CASSLGDSSYEQYF. CDR3 DNA: TGTGCCAGCAGCTTGGGGGACAGCTCCTACGAGCAGTACTTC.

The V and J genes are TRBV19 and TRBJ1-1; D unclear. Trimming stripped 8 bases from V and 5 bases from J, with 21 bases between. CDR3 length: 15 residues. Germline CDR1 and CDR2: LNHDA and SQIVND (reference sequence). The CDR3 loop is CASQIPGRSGTEAFF. CDR3 bases: TGTGCCAGTCAGATTCCGGGCAGGTCGGGAACTGAAGCTTTCTTT.

V gene TRBV30 combines with J gene TRBJ1-1; tentatively, D is TRBD1 (6 bases). CDR3 length: 12 amino acids. In germline, CDR1 is GTSNPN, CDR2 SVGIG (reference sequence). V gave up 4 bases and J gave up 4 bases, with 10 bases separating them. The CDR3 protein is CAWKGGFTEAFF. In nucleotides, the CDR3 is TGTGCCTGGAAAGGGGGTTTCACTGAAGCTTTCTTT.

The chain links TRBV5-1 to TRBJ2-7, with D uncertain. This CDR3 is 12 amino acids long. CDR1 SGHRS and CDR2 YFSETQ come from the germline V gene. V was clipped by 0 bases and J by 12 bases, with 13 bases between them. The CDR3 here is CASSLEGRLRYF. CDR3 coding DNA: TGCGCCAGCAGCTTGGAGGGCAGATTAAGGTACTTC.

CDR3 sequence reads: CASIRDRYYNEQFF. The CDR3 coding sequence is TGTGCCAGCATCCGGGACAGGTACTACAATGAGCAGTTCTTC. V usage is TRBV28 and J usage is TRBJ2-1; 8 bases are a match to TRBD1. This CDR3 comprises 14 residues. The ends lost 7 bases at V and 3 bases at J; junction bases unmatched: 5. Per the germline V gene, CDR1 is MDHEN and CDR2 is SYDVKM.